A single sample is the source of the 21 T cell receptor beta chains below, sequenced in a study of a mutant IDH1 vaccine in newly diagnosed glioma. Sample time point: week 23, last vaccination. The investigators gave 300 ug of mutant IDH1 20-mer peptide in each vaccine dose, together with topical imiquimod. TCRdb keeps only in-frame clones here, not all; method: immunoSEQ multiplex PCR. The sample lists roughly 30,000 clones; around 84% were seen once. These receptors' targets are unknown. The specimen was PBMCs, collected from a glioma patient whose treatment included an IDH1 peptide vaccine. The receptor set was obtained from a woman in her thirties with glioma.

This chain links TRBV2 with TRBJ1-1, with no clear D. V lost 2 bases and J 5 bases, leaving 3 bases between the germline ends. This CDR3 spans 11 amino acids. Germline CDR1 reads SNHLY; CDR2 reads FYNNEI. CDR3 region: CASSERTEAFF. The DNA for the CDR3 is TGTGCCAGCAGTGAAAGGACTGAAGCTTTCTTT.

V gene TRBV6-5 combines with J gene TRBJ1-2; D is perhaps TRBD1 (5 bases). Germline V gives CDR1 MNHEY, CDR2 SVGAGI. V was pared by 7 bases and J by 5 bases, with 11 bases between. There are 12 residues in the CDR3. The CDR3 DNA reads as TGTGCCAGCACCCCGGGGGGGTATGGCTACACCTTC. Encoded protein: CASTPGGYGYTF.

Only a few counts were recorded for this clone. The gene calls are TRBV30 and TRBJ2-6; D unresolved. V shed 0 bases and J shed 1 base, with 13 bases lying between them. Germline assignment: CDR1 GTSNPN and CDR2 SVGIG (reference sequence). The CDR3 has 17 amino acids. The CDR3 coding sequence is TGTGCCTGGAGTGTCGCAAGGGTTCGTTCTGGGGCCAACGTCCTGACTTTC. Its protein is CAWSVARVRSGANVLTF.

This clone has just a few counts. The same CDR3 also results from other DNA sequences found in this sample. The V and J genes are TRBV4-1 and TRBJ1-5; 7 nucleotides line up with TRBD1. Germline CDR1 is MGHRA and CDR2 is YSYEKL. The length of the CDR3 is 14 residues. After removal of 1 base from V and 7 bases from J, the junction contained 4 bases not matched to a gene. CDR3 sequence: CASSQGQGGQPQHF. The CDR3 nucleotides read TGCGCCAGCAGCCAAGGACAGGGAGGGCAGCCCCAGCATTTT.

The chain combines TRBV6-5 with TRBJ1-2; maybe TRBD1 (6 bases). Germline V gene data show CDR1 as MNHEY and CDR2 as SVGAGI. V lost 6 bases to trimming and J lost 5 bases, with 19 bases between them. The CDR3 runs to 15 residues. The CDR3 DNA is TGTGCCAGCAGCCCCGGGTCCGGGACAAGTTATGGCTACACCTTC. This codes for CASSPGSGTSYGYTF.

The gene calls are TRBV6-1 and TRBJ1-1; D is ambiguous. CDR1 is MNHNS and CDR2 is SASEGT in the germline V gene. The length of the CDR3 is 13 residues. V was trimmed by 7 bases and J by 7 bases, leaving 16 bases between them. The chain's CDR3 is CASIQGRAGEAFF. CDR3 sequence (DNA): TGTGCCAGCATCCAAGGGAGGGCGGGTGAAGCTTTCTTT.

The chain has TRBV13 and TRBJ2-7; 12 nucleotides agree with TRBD2. V trimming: 2 bases; J trimming: 9 bases; junction bases outside the gene matches: 11. Per germline, CDR1 PRHDT and CDR2 FYEKMQ (reference sequence). The CDR3 sequence is 16 residues long. The CDR3 spells CASSLHLTSGGNRQYF. The CDR3 DNA reads TGTGCCAGCAGCTTACACCTCACTAGCGGGGGGAACAGGCAGTACTTC.

J is TRBJ1-1 and V is TRBV18; 7 positions match TRBD1. This CDR3 is built from 16 residues. CDR1 and CDR2 from the germline V gene are KGHSH and LQKENI. Trimming at V came to 3 bases and at J to 5 bases, leaving 12 bases not matched to a gene. CDR3 nucleotides: TGTGCCAGCTCACCGAACAGGGGTGGGAGGAGAACTGAAGCTTTCTTT. It yields the protein CASSPNRGGRRTEAFF.

The chain links TRBV27 to TRBJ2-1; D gene unclear. With 0 bases removed from V and 1 base from J, the gap between germline ends came to 10 bases. From germline, CDR1 is MNHEY and CDR2 SMNVEV (reference sequence). CDR3 length: 16 residues. CDR3 residues: CASSLSISESYNEQFF. In DNA, the CDR3 is TGTGCCAGCAGTTTATCGATCAGTGAATCCTACAATGAGCAGTTCTTC.

The gene calls are TRBV6-5 and TRBJ2-7; possible D gene TRBD1, 5 bases. Trimming took 0 bases from V and 4 from J, leaving 13 bases between them. CDR1 and CDR2 (germline): MNHEY, SVGAGI. This CDR3 comprises 15 residues. The CDR3 coding sequence is TGTGCCAGCAGTTACTCCCAGGGAACGGGTTACGAGCAGTACTTC. This gives the protein CASSYSQGTGYEQYF.

This chain joins TRBV5-1 and TRBJ2-2; the D is unclear. The CDR3 is 14 residues long. Germline CDR1 and CDR2: SGHRS and YFSETQ. V shed 7 bases and J shed 0 bases, with 10 bases lying between them. The CDR3 loop reads CASRLNANTGELFF. The DNA of the CDR3 is TGCGCCAGCCGGCTAAACGCGAACACCGGGGAGCTGTTTTTT.

This clone was seen a few times. V usage is TRBV9 and J usage is TRBJ2-2; the D gene is possibly TRBD1 (5 bases). The length of the CDR3 is 14 residues. With 2 bases removed from V and 4 bases from J, the gap between germline ends came to 9 bases. Germline V gene data show CDR1 as SGDLS and CDR2 as YYNGEE. The CDR3 loop reads CASSVSRATGELFF. CDR3 coding DNA: TGTGCCAGCAGCGTCTCCAGGGCCACCGGGGAGCTGTTTTTT.

The sample holds a few counts of this clone. J is TRBJ1-1 and V is TRBV27, with 11 bases matching TRBD1. The CDR3 is 16 residues long. Per germline, CDR1 MNHEY and CDR2 SMNVEV (reference sequence). After removal of 2 bases from V and 3 bases from J, the junction contained 5 bases not matched to a gene. CDR3 bases: TGTGCCAGCAGTTTAGTGTTGGGACAGGGGGACACTGAAGCTTTCTTT. This translates into CASSLVLGQGDTEAFF.

The chain uses TRBV4-3 and TRBJ2-4; no clear D gene. Trimming took 1 base from V and 0 from J, leaving 10 bases between them. CDR3 length: 16 amino acids. Germline assignment: CDR1 LGHNA and CDR2 YSLEER. The CDR3 protein is CASSQAHSLAKNIQYF. In DNA, the CDR3 is TGCGCCAGCAGCCAAGCTCACAGTCTAGCCAAAAACATTCAGTACTTC.

This clone was seen just once. The chain uses TRBV7-8 and TRBJ1-5; D uncertain. Germline lookup yields CDR1 SGHVS and CDR2 FQNEAQ. The CDR3 loop spans 15 amino acids. The V and J ends lost 1 base and 0 bases respectively, with 7 bases between them. The CDR3 is CASSLEINSNQPQHF. CDR3 nucleotides: TGTGCCAGCAGCTTAGAGATAAATAGCAATCAGCCCCAGCATTTT.

This clone was seen a handful of times. CDR3 sequence reads: CASSLSMRTLSYNEQFF. As DNA, the CDR3 is TGTGCCAGCAGCTTGTCTATGCGAACTCTCTCCTACAATGAGCAGTTCTTC. The rearrangement uses TRBV5-4 and TRBJ2-1; D gene unclear. Trimming took 1 base from V and 0 from J, leaving 14 bases between them. Per germline, CDR1 SGHNT and CDR2 YYREEE (reference sequence). This CDR3 spans 17 amino acids.

V gene TRBV4-1 combines with J gene TRBJ1-2; no firm D call. V lost 1 base and J 0 bases, leaving 9 bases between the germline ends. This CDR3 has 15 amino acids. The germline gives CDR1 MGHRA, CDR2 YSYEKL. CDR3 DNA sequence: TGCGCCAGCAGCCAAGCGGTGGGGTCTAACTATGGCTACACCTTC. Its translation is CASSQAVGSNYGYTF.

V is TRBV6-1 and J is TRBJ2-2; maybe TRBD2 (5 bases). Germline CDR1 reads MNHNS; CDR2 reads SASEGT. Deletions cut 3 bases from V and 6 bases from J, with 17 bases between. CDR3 length: 16 amino acids. The CDR3 coding sequence is TGTGCCAGCAGTGAGGGGTTCTCCTCGCGGGCCGGGGAGCTGTTTTTT. This codes for CASSEGFSSRAGELFF.

This chain connects TRBV7-2 to TRBJ2-7; D is ambiguous. The V and J ends lost 6 bases and 7 bases respectively, with 16 bases between them. CDR1 SGHTA and CDR2 FQGNSA come from the germline V gene. The CDR3 sequence is 13 residues long. CDR3 sequence reads: CASRLNSLGEQYF. The CDR3 nucleotides are TGTGCCAGCAGGCTAAACAGTCTTGGGGAGCAGTACTTC.

The chain has TRBV4-1 and TRBJ2-3, with TRBD2 matching over 10 bases. CDR3 length: 16 amino acids. With 2 bases clipped from V and 3 bases from J, the junction kept 5 bases outside the gene matches. Germline lookup yields CDR1 MGHRA and CDR2 YSYEKL. Here the CDR3 reads CASSQLTSGFTDTQYF. CDR3 nucleotide sequence: TGCGCCAGCAGCCAACTGACTAGCGGGTTTACAGATACGCAGTATTTT.

The rearrangement joins TRBV5-1 to TRBJ2-1, with no clear D. The V and J ends lost 0 bases and 0 bases respectively, with 4 bases between them. There are 14 residues in the CDR3. CDR1 is SGHRS and CDR2 is YFSETQ in the germline V gene. DNA of the CDR3: TGCGCCAGCAGCTTGGATAGCTCCTACAATGAGCAGTTCTTC. It is translated as CASSLDSSYNEQFF.